This TCR beta chain stems from a study of identical twins. From the 5' RACE reads, TCRdb called clonotypes with MiXCR, one entry per CDR3 protein. The profile shows roughly 350,000 distinct CDR3 sequences, over 9% of them singletons. Study results and limitations: Out-of-frame alpha sequences shared by twins were enriched for low generation probability.

Comment on this clonotype: What it binds is unknown.

The same data also contributed to another study, on yellow fever vaccine responses in identical twins.

Sequenced: CD8+ T cells sorted from blood. The sequence came from a woman aged 18-29 years in good health.

The CDR3 loop reads CATRGPGEADTQYF. CDR3 DNA sequence: TGTGCCACCAGGGGACCGGGGGAGGCAGATACGCAGTATTTT. This chain joins TRBV10-3 and TRBJ2-3; D tentatively reads TRBD1 or TRBD2 (6 bases each). From germline, CDR1 is ENHRY and CDR2 SYGVKD. Trimming left V 10 bases short and J 4 bases short, with 18 bases between. The CDR3 runs to 14 residues.